A selection of T cell receptor beta chains follows, all from one sample in a study of metastatic and nonmetastatic thyroid tumors. MiXCR reprocessed the PCR reads for TCRdb. The data contain some 15,000 clones, about 23% of them singletons. What was sequenced was adjacent normal tissue. The origin of the receptors is a female donor with papillary thyroid cancer or a benign thyroid nodule (not recorded which). Some clones in this sample may be carry-over from other donors' samples. CDR3s leave out the opening cysteine and the closing phenylalanine or tryptophan.

V gene: TRBV28; J gene: TRBJ1-1; CDR3 protein: ASSSQGLQAF
V gene: TRBV2; J gene: TRBJ2-7; CDR3 protein: ASSGLAGVEQY
V gene: TRBV30; J gene: TRBJ1-3; CDR3 protein: AWSVLPMNTIY
V gene: TRBV20-1; J gene: TRBJ2-7; CDR3 protein: SACINTGYEQY
V gene: TRBV30; J gene: TRBJ1-1; CDR3 protein: AWSFTRTEAF
V gene: TRBV6-2/TRBV6-3; J gene: TRBJ2-7; CDR3 protein: ASRHSGRGSYEQY
V gene: TRBV24-1; J gene: TRBJ2-7; CDR3 protein: ATSESSRSSYEQY
V gene: TRBV27; J gene: TRBJ1-2; CDR3 protein: ASSSLSGVYGYT
V gene: TRBV2; J gene: TRBJ2-6; CDR3 protein: ASRQGSASSGANVLT
V gene: TRBV20-1; J gene: TRBJ1-2; CDR3 protein: SARVTRQGAIYGYT
V gene: TRBV6-1; J gene: TRBJ2-1; CDR3 protein: ASRYNLAGGRNEQF
V gene: TRBV7-9; J gene: TRBJ2-3; CDR3 protein: ASSFSDTQY
V gene: TRBV20-1; J gene: TRBJ2-1; CDR3 protein: SAPGTGGGCSYNEQF
V gene: TRBV6-2/TRBV6-3; J gene: TRBJ2-3; CDR3 protein: ASSYSVSTDTQY
V gene: TRBV27; J gene: TRBJ2-5; CDR3 protein: ASKMDETQY
V gene: TRBV20-1; J gene: TRBJ2-5; CDR3 protein: SARDADTEYQETQY
V gene: TRBV6-1; J gene: TRBJ1-1; CDR3 protein: ASSEMVGNTEAF
V gene: TRBV15; J gene: TRBJ1-6; CDR3 protein: ATSPQTPGSSPLH
V gene: TRBV20-1; J gene: TRBJ1-1; CDR3 protein: IFNRGDTEAF
V gene: TRBV20-1; J gene: TRBJ1-2; CDR3 protein: SPQGEGGYGYT
V gene: TRBV20-1; J gene: TRBJ2-7; CDR3 protein: SARDRDRNYEQY
V gene: TRBV3-1; J gene: TRBJ2-7; CDR3 protein: ATAGAPRYEQY
V gene: TRBV29-1; J gene: TRBJ2-5; CDR3 protein: AQRGGETQY
V gene: TRBV5-8; J gene: TRBJ2-1; CDR3 protein: ASSRIKNEQF
V gene: TRBV6-1; J gene: TRBJ2-7; CDR3 protein: ASSDRDSFSYEQY
V gene: TRBV6-1; J gene: TRBJ1-2; CDR3 protein: ASRTGFNYGYT
V gene: TRBV20-1; J gene: TRBJ2-2; CDR3 protein: SARPVAGGLTGELF
V gene: TRBV6-1; J gene: TRBJ1-1; CDR3 protein: ASSEVRWRLNTEAF
V gene: TRBV11-2; J gene: TRBJ1-2; CDR3 protein: ASSFSGVRSYT
V gene: TRBV6-1; J gene: TRBJ1-1; CDR3 protein: ASRPKAVNTEAF
V gene: TRBV28; J gene: TRBJ1-5; CDR3 protein: ASSLLGQGGQPQH
V gene: TRBV11-1; J gene: TRBJ1-1; CDR3 protein: ASSLGGPHTEAF
V gene: TRBV11-1; J gene: TRBJ2-7; CDR3 protein: ASSLVGLAGKMSYEQY
V gene: TRBV11-3; J gene: TRBJ2-7; CDR3 protein: ASSSTDRTYEQY
V gene: TRBV27; J gene: TRBJ2-7; CDR3 protein: ASSPSGTGGGRRY
V gene: TRBV7-9; J gene: TRBJ2-6; CDR3 protein: ASTEGSGANVLT
V gene: TRBV5-1; J gene: TRBJ1-2; CDR3 protein: ASSSALQSTRHGYT
V gene: TRBV28; J gene: TRBJ1-5; CDR3 protein: ASSATGGNQPQH
V gene: TRBV28; J gene: TRBJ1-5; CDR3 protein: ASSQGAVSNQPQH
V gene: TRBV6-5; J gene: TRBJ2-1; CDR3 protein: ASSYPGTSNEQF
V gene: TRBV11-2; J gene: TRBJ2-7; CDR3 protein: ASSPTGYEQY
V gene: TRBV6-4; J gene: TRBJ2-7; CDR3 protein: ASSPASGRAYEQY
V gene: TRBV6-2/TRBV6-3; J gene: TRBJ1-6; CDR3 protein: ASSSYYTGDNSPLH
V gene: TRBV7-2; J gene: TRBJ2-7; CDR3 protein: ASSLAPGSGREQY
V gene: TRBV12-5; J gene: TRBJ2-3; CDR3 protein: ASGFPPGQGWSDTQY
V gene: TRBV30; J gene: TRBJ2-7; CDR3 protein: ACKGFRSYEQY
V gene: TRBV12-3/TRBV12-4; J gene: TRBJ1-3; CDR3 protein: ASSVTVRGNTIY
V gene: TRBV6-5; J gene: TRBJ1-1; CDR3 protein: ASSYSWVINTEAF
V gene: TRBV6-1; J gene: TRBJ2-7; CDR3 protein: ASRLPSSYEQY
V gene: TRBV27; J gene: TRBJ1-6; CDR3 protein: ASSLDRGSPLH
V gene: TRBV19; J gene: TRBJ1-2; CDR3 protein: ASSMNYGYT
V gene: TRBV5-1; J gene: TRBJ2-1; CDR3 protein: ASSFDSGGGEQF
V gene: TRBV4-3; J gene: TRBJ2-7; CDR3 protein: ASSPLVSGRAYEQY
V gene: TRBV6-1; J gene: TRBJ1-6; CDR3 protein: ASMVDSYNSPLH
V gene: TRBV6-1; J gene: TRBJ2-7; CDR3 protein: ASSVEGYEQY
V gene: TRBV20-1; J gene: TRBJ2-1; CDR3 protein: SARPRDSDFYRQF